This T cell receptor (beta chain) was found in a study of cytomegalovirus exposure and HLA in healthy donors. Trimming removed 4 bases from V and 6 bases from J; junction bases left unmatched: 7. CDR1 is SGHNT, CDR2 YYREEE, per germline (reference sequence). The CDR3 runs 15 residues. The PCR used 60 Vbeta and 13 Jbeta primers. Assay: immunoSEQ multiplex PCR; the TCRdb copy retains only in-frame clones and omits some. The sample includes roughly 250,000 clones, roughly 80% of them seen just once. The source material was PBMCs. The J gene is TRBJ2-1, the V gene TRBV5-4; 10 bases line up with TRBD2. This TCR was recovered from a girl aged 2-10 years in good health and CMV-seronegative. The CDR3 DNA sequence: TGTGCCAGCAGCGTCCTAGCGGGAGTAAGCAATGAGCAGTTCTTC. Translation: CASSVLAGVSNEQFF.